This T cell receptor (beta chain) appears in the sequencing data of a study of naive and memory T cell subsets. Study-wide points: Gini index rose across naive, CM, EM and EMRA in CD4 and CD8.

This CDR3 contains 12 residues. The germline V and J ends were trimmed by 9 bases and 11 bases, with 17 bases remaining between them. CDR1 is MDHEN and CDR2 is SYDVKM in the germline V gene. Two oligonucleotides, mixed equimolar, formed the beta constant-region primer covering TRBC1 and TRBC2. The ligated cDNA underwent four PCR rounds using SP2 and nested alpha and beta constant-region primers. TCRdb reanalysed the UMI-ligation and nested PCR reads using MiXCR and keeps one entry per CDR3 protein. The data contain 95,000 to 150,000 distinct CDR3 sequences, roughly 32% of them singletons. This clonotype was picked up a small number of times. The antigen remains unidentified.

The V gene is TRBV28, the J gene TRBJ1-5; no definite D call. The specimen sequenced was central memory CD4+ T cells from blood. The TCR originated in a human donor in good health. CDR3 residues: CASRPTEVTQHF. In nucleotides, the CDR3 is TGTGCCAGTCGACCCACTGAGGTGACCCAGCATTTT.